Listed below are T cell receptor beta chains from one sample, sequenced in a study of CD8+ T cells in alopecia areata. Sequencing used immunoSEQ multiplex PCR; TCRdb keeps in-frame clones, though not all of them. The sample has hundreds of thousands of clones, 60% seen once. Here the sequenced sample was CD4+ T cells sorted from blood, taken around week 53, from a patient treated with tofacitinib. All receptors come from a human donor with alopecia areata. Both conserved end residues are part of each CDR3. D genes are given only for firm matches. Some rows mark clone size as missing; the rest say once, few, many or name a class of expanded clone.

d_call: .
j_call: TRBJ2-3
v_call: TRBV9
clone_size: .
cdr3_aa: CASSITGFDTQYF
cdr3_nt: TGTGCCAGCAGCATAACAGGGTTTGATACGCAGTATTTT

d_call: .
j_call: TRBJ1-1
v_call: TRBV30
clone_size: once
cdr3_aa: CACWPRVTEAFF
cdr3_nt: TGTGCCTGCTGGCCTCGGGTGACTGAAGCTTTCTTT

d_call: TRBD2
j_call: TRBJ2-3
v_call: TRBV27
clone_size: .
cdr3_aa: CASSSSGSGGAWDTQYF
cdr3_nt: TGTGCCAGCAGTTCATCTGGTAGCGGGGGGGCGTGGGATACGCAGTATTTT

d_call: .
j_call: TRBJ2-2
v_call: TRBV5-1
clone_size: .
cdr3_aa: CASSWAGTPNTGELFF
cdr3_nt: TGCGCCAGCAGCTGGGCCGGGACCCCGAACACCGGGGAGCTGTTTTTT

d_call: TRBD1
j_call: TRBJ1-1
v_call: TRBV11-2
clone_size: .
cdr3_aa: CASSWDRGSAEAFF
cdr3_nt: TGTGCCAGCAGCTGGGACAGGGGATCGGCTGAAGCTTTCTTT

d_call: .
j_call: TRBJ1-2
v_call: TRBV25-1
clone_size: .
cdr3_aa: CASSESTGGYTF
cdr3_nt: TGTGCCAGCAGTGAATCTACAGGTGGCTACACCTTC

d_call: TRBD1
j_call: TRBJ2-2
v_call: TRBV4-1
clone_size: .
cdr3_aa: CASSQVHRGLTGELFF
cdr3_nt: TGCGCCAGCAGCCAAGTACACAGGGGTTTGACCGGGGAGCTGTTTTTT

d_call: .
j_call: TRBJ1-5
v_call: TRBV6-5
clone_size: few
cdr3_aa: CASSRFQESNQPQHF
cdr3_nt: TGTGCCAGCAGTCGATTTCAGGAATCTAATCAGCCCCAGCATTTT

d_call: .
j_call: TRBJ1-5
v_call: TRBV5-1
clone_size: .
cdr3_aa: CASSPGPDNQPQHF
cdr3_nt: TGCGCCAGCAGCCCGGGTCCGGACAATCAGCCCCAGCATTTT

d_call: .
j_call: TRBJ2-3
v_call: TRBV29-1
clone_size: few
cdr3_aa: CSHRAGGTDTQYF
cdr3_nt: TGCAGCCATCGAGCAGGGGGGACAGATACGCAGTATTTT